The T cell receptor (beta chain) described here comes from a study of cytomegalovirus exposure and HLA in healthy donors (dated by TCRdb to about 2017). In terms of the full investigation: In an earlier analysis of several hundred of the donors, 276 Gb of sequence data and just under 120 million unique TCR beta sequences from 150 million to 200 million T cells were reported. An early release that covered some 630 HLA-typed donors contained 250 to 350 gigabases of sequencing data and roughly 84 million unique TCR sequences. Of the roughly 430 genotyped donors, approximately 83% fell in the genetic ancestry cluster associated with self-reported Caucasian donors. The study was designed to test whether signatures of past pathogen exposure could be identified by cataloging public T cell receptors. The T cell repertoires of 666 subjects were profiled by immunosequencing and related to cytomegalovirus serostatus. Besides the first cohort of 666 subjects, a separate validation cohort made up of 120 or so different subjects was used. High-throughput TCR immunosequencing, statistical association of individual TCRs with disease status, and machine learning were combined to predict cytomegalovirus infection status. In a later analysis, previously published TCR beta repertoires from some 640 donors were re-analyzed and high-resolution HLA genotyping was added so that TCR occurrence patterns could be studied. Rather than using new phenotypic data, the later analysis identified candidate immune exposures from TCR beta sequences and from how often those sequences occurred across donors. An earlier analysis of fewer than 700 of the donors applied high-throughput TCR beta sequencing to assess whether each TCR beta V gene segment acted as functional or pseudogenic. Donor age, sex, ethnicity and CMV serostatus were collected together with the repertoire data. A later genetic analysis took genome-wide SNP genotypes for about three fifths of the roughly 700 donors and used that subset as a discovery cohort. Every discovery cohort repertoire had been produced on one sequencing platform. Class I and class II HLA loci were covered by the typing at four-digit resolution. Typing coverage differed by locus: A, B, C, DRB1 and DQB1 were typed in roughly 629-630 donors, DQA1 in about 500, DPA1 in some 610, and DPB1 in around 440. Roughly five DR-DQ haplotypes were treated as single units for association and clustering because of strong linkage in the cohort. Across 398 genotyped donors of the cohort, an average of about 250,000 unique TCR beta nucleotide sequences per donor were sequenced, and approximately 19% of those sequences were non-productive. Overall study outcomes, separate from this receptor: In an earlier analysis of 500 to 650 of the donors, most TCR beta V segments appeared in productive rearrangements about 87% or about 30% of the time, broadly matching IMGT annotations. A further reported finding was that TCR beta sequences accurately predicted the HLA-A and HLA-B alleles for most subjects in the first cohort. Sequencing depth was assumed to be roughly uniform across donors in the presence/absence analyses, though that assumption may not hold. Compared with the roughly 670-donor mean, donors in an Asian-associated ancestry cluster had fewer N-insertions in productive TCRs, according to a later genetic analysis. Most TCR sequences were seen in very few donors, while some public TCRs were found in many individuals. Because counts were too low, about 17 rarely observed V segments, including chromosome 9 orphons, were excluded from the earlier analysis of roughly 580 of the donors. Assigning TCR associations to individual alleles was difficult when HLA alleles, especially DR and DQ, strongly co-occurred. Specific HLA alleles were associated with 15,000 to 20,000 TCR beta sequences at a false discovery rate of 0.05 in a later analysis. Immune exposure information for the cohort was limited to CMV serostatus. Because some donors lacked HLA typing at each locus, the association tests relied only on the typed subset. The 87-base-pair reads could not distinguish some IMGT-functional V segments, including TRBV6-2 and TRBV6-3, so those segments were excluded. Linkage disequilibrium might explain the correlated functional status among segregating V segments, but an unknown experimental factor could not be ruled out. According to a later analysis, most CMV-associated TCR beta chains appeared to be HLA-restricted, and the HLA associations seemed to be driven largely by CMV exposure. The study gave a list of 150 to 200 TCR beta chains associated with cytomegalovirus. This cohort had only TCR beta chains sequenced, and the lack of alpha or paired-chain data limited which features could be detected. A cluster of highly shared sequence variants was judged likely to be a technical artifact of the sequencing pipeline. In a later analysis, HLA-associated TCR beta chains were found to be more clonally expanded and to have lower generation probabilities than equally common non-associated chains. In a later genetic analysis, a missense DCLRE1C variant was associated with V-gene and J-gene trimming of TCR beta chains, and the association was replicated in an independent cohort. The authors suggested that the approach could potentially be generalized to other disease states and immunological phenotypes. Cytomegalovirus status was reported to be diagnosed by the classifier with high specificity and sensitivity in both the original and validation cohorts. Several of the top co-occurrence clusters appeared to be linked to parvovirus B19, influenza, CMV and Epstein-Barr virus, according to a later analysis. According to a later analysis, TCR association rates differed among HLA loci, with DRB1 alleles showing the most associated TCRs and HLA-C alleles showing the fewest. In vitro tests confirmed that a few of the cytomegalovirus-associated TCR beta chains recognize cytomegalovirus antigens.

The CDR3 measures 16 amino acids from cysteine to phenylalanine. Only CDR3 DNA remains: 48 bases, in frame from the first base. V trim: 2 bases; J trim: 2 bases; unmatched bases: 4. CDR1 and CDR2, looked up from the germline V gene (reference sequence), are MNHNY and SVGAGI. On this clone: It has no known antigen specificity. No quality values exist for individual bases; no much larger clone is one base distant.

The cohort comprised several hundred healthy bone marrow donors. At the time of sampling, every cohort member was nominally healthy, though immune exposures that went unrecorded were likely present. The donor was CMV seropositive and was included in the group of around 300 seropositive cohort members. Each donor provided a peripheral blood sample, and peripheral blood mononuclear cells were used for TCR beta sequencing. The Qiagen DNeasy Blood Extraction Kit was used to extract genomic DNA from the blood cell samples. Receptor amplification or capture employed the immunoSEQ multiplex PCR assay. For the multiplex PCR, a mixture combining 60 forward primers for TCR Vbeta segments and 13 reverse primers for TCR Jbeta segments was used. A multiplex PCR assay on genomic DNA amplified the CDR3 region of rearranged TCR beta genes. Amplified TCR beta libraries were sequenced as 87-base-pair reads on the Illumina HiSeq System. In the paper's pipeline: A later analysis tallied tens of millions of unique TCR beta chains across the 600 to 700 repertoires, and around 10 million of those chains were shared by two or more donors. Raw reads were error-corrected and collapsed into unique sequences with a nearest-neighbor algorithm that merged closely related sequences to remove PCR and sequencing errors. Alignment of CDR3 sequences to IMGT reference sequences was used to assign V, D and J gene segments. For a sequence to be retained, a match of at least six nucleotides was required to both a V gene segment and a J gene segment. Rearrangements were classified as productive when the CDR3 lacked stop codons and remained in frame with V and J, and all other rearrangements were classified as non-productive. Following IMGT convention, CDR3 was defined as the stretch from the second conserved V-encoded cysteine to the conserved J-encoded phenylalanine. The earlier analysis of approximately 500 of the donors excluded sequences that lacked an unambiguous match to a single V gene segment. In an earlier analysis of almost 600 of the donors, a V segment was called functional when productive rearrangements were above 56.7%, and segregating when the standard deviation between donors exceeded 5%. A statistical classification framework was developed to diagnose cytomegalovirus status using the catalog of TCR beta chain sequences. A later analysis assigned V and J genes by comparing TCR nucleotide sequences with IMGT/GENE-DB human TR gene sequences. The TCRdist pipeline was used in a later analysis to assign CDR3 sequences and most-parsimonious VDJ recombination scenarios. A later analysis defined each TCR beta chain by its CDR3 amino acid sequence plus V-gene family, and excluded reads lacking a unique V-gene family. In a later analysis, 500 to 650 highly shared, low-generation-probability nucleotide sequences were removed to address suspected cross-contamination and a sequencing artifact. In a later analysis, a clonal expansion index for each public chain was calculated from normalized within-repertoire ranks of inferred template counts. In a later analysis, generation probabilities were computed with a VDJ recombination model fitted to out-of-frame rearrangements, and the resulting probabilities were checked against IGoR. A later analysis scored TCR-TCR, TCR-HLA and TCR-CMV co-occurrence with hypergeometric tests, applying a repertoire-size bias correction to TCR pairs. In a later analysis, false discovery rates were estimated by permuting HLA or CMV assignments 20 times. A later analysis grouped co-occurring TCRs with DBSCAN, adding TCRdist sequence similarity when clustering within HLA-allele-positive subsets. Repertoires with fewer than 30,000 or more than 120,000 public chains were left out of co-occurrence clustering, as were roughly five repertoires with anomalous nucleotide sharing. TCRdb re-hosts the immuneACCESS table, in-frame sequences only. Its copies lack some clones; in the studies checked, an unresolved V gene accounts for under half of them, and the cause for the rest is not known. V and J calls and clone size are as listed in that table; D and trimming were resolved from the DNA. Counted in this sample were about 160,000 clones; about 82% of them appeared once. 7% of the sample belongs to the ten largest clones.

The chain is encoded by TRBV6-6 joined to TRBJ2-3; 10 central nucleotides agree with TRBD2. The sequence came from a woman in her twenties or thirties in good health and CMV-seropositive. Material for sequencing was PBMCs. The CDR3 protein sequence reads: CASSYGLAGDTDTQYF. The nucleotides are TGTGCCAGCAGTTACGGGCTAGCGGGGGACACAGATACGCAGTATTTT.